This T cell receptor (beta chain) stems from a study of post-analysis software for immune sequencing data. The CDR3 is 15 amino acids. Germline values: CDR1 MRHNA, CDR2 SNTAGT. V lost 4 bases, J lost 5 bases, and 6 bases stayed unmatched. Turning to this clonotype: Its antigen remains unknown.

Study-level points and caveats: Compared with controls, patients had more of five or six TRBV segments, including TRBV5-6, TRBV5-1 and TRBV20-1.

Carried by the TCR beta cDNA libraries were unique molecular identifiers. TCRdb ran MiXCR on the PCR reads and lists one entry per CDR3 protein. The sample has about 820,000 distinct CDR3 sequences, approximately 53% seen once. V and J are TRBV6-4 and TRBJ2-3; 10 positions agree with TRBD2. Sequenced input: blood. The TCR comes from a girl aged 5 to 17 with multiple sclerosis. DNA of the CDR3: TGTGCCAGCAGTGCCGGAGGACTAGCGGTAGATACGCAGTATTTT. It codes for CASSAGGLAVDTQYF.